These T cell receptor beta chains were read from a single sample in a study of human T cells and chemical hapten exposure. TCRdb re-called the 5' RACE reads with MiXCR, one entry per CDR3 protein. The profile shows roughly 82,000 distinct CDR3 sequences, less than 20% of them singletons. The receptor set was obtained from a female donor in good health. CDR3s include the opening cysteine and the closing phenylalanine or tryptophan. The D gene is left open where the match is weak. A clone size is listed for some rows: how often the clone was seen (once, few, many), or a class if it is expanded.

j_gene: TRBJ1-1
d_gene: TRBD1
v_gene: TRBV4-1
abundance: few
CDR3nt: TGCGCCAGCAGCCAGGGTACAGGGGGGGAACGAAGTACTGAAGCTTTCTTT
CDR3aa: CASSQGTGGERSTEAFF

j_gene: TRBJ1-5
d_gene: NA
v_gene: TRBV27
abundance: NA
CDR3nt: TGTGCCAGCAGTTTGACAGGAGCGATGCAGCCCCAGCATTTT
CDR3aa: CASSLTGAMQPQHF

j_gene: TRBJ2-3
d_gene: NA
v_gene: TRBV20-1
abundance: few
CDR3nt: TGCAGTGCTAGATCAGGGGAAGATACGCAGTATTTT
CDR3aa: CSARSGEDTQYF

j_gene: TRBJ1-1
d_gene: TRBD1
v_gene: TRBV12-3/TRBV12-4
abundance: few
CDR3nt: TGTGCCAGCAGCCACGGACAGGGGAGCACTGAAGCTTTCTTT
CDR3aa: CASSHGQGSTEAFF

j_gene: TRBJ1-4
d_gene: NA
v_gene: TRBV19
abundance: NA
CDR3nt: TGTGCCAGTAGTATAAACGGACGGACCATTGGTGAAAAACTGTTTTTT
CDR3aa: CASSINGRTIGEKLFF

j_gene: TRBJ1-5
d_gene: NA
v_gene: TRBV19
abundance: few
CDR3nt: TGTGCCAGTATGGGACGGTCAAGCAATCAGCCCCAGCATTTT
CDR3aa: CASMGRSSNQPQHF

j_gene: TRBJ2-3
d_gene: NA
v_gene: TRBV7-2
abundance: NA
CDR3nt: TGTGCCAGCAGCTTAGCTGGGGGGCAGGCAGATACGCAGTATTTT
CDR3aa: CASSLAGGQADTQYF

j_gene: TRBJ1-4
d_gene: NA
v_gene: TRBV19
abundance: NA
CDR3nt: TGTGCCAGTAGTTCTCCCAGGGCAACTAATGAAAAACTGTTTTTT
CDR3aa: CASSSPRATNEKLFF

j_gene: TRBJ2-3
d_gene: NA
v_gene: TRBV6-6
abundance: few
CDR3nt: TGTGCCAGCAGTTACGTGAGGGCACGGGACACAGATACGCAGTATTTT
CDR3aa: CASSYVRARDTDTQYF

j_gene: TRBJ1-4
d_gene: NA
v_gene: TRBV4-1
abundance: NA
CDR3nt: TGCGCCAGCACCACGTCCGGGCAGGGGCATGAAAAACTGTTTTTT
CDR3aa: CASTTSGQGHEKLFF

j_gene: TRBJ2-7
d_gene: TRBD2
v_gene: TRBV7-8
abundance: few
CDR3nt: TGTGCCAGCAGCCAGGCGGGGGGGGTGTACTTC
CDR3aa: CASSQAGGVYF

j_gene: TRBJ2-1
d_gene: NA
v_gene: TRBV20-1
abundance: NA
CDR3nt: TGCAGTGCTAGAGATCAGACGGGGCTGGCGGCCCTTTACATGAGCTCCTACAATGAGCAGTTCTTC
CDR3aa: CSARDQTGLAALYMSSYNEQFF

j_gene: TRBJ2-7
d_gene: NA
v_gene: TRBV28
abundance: few
CDR3nt: TGTGCCAGCAGCCGGGTGGGTTACGAGCAGTACTTC
CDR3aa: CASSRVGYEQYF

j_gene: TRBJ1-2
d_gene: NA
v_gene: TRBV6-5
abundance: NA
CDR3nt: TGTGCCAGCAGTTACTGGGGACCTAGGGGCCTAAACTATGGCTACACCTTC
CDR3aa: CASSYWGPRGLNYGYTF

j_gene: TRBJ2-5
d_gene: TRBD2
v_gene: TRBV6-6
abundance: NA
CDR3nt: TGTGCCAGCAGTTACTCTGCTAGCGGGATGCCCCAGTACTTC
CDR3aa: CASSYSASGMPQYF

j_gene: TRBJ2-3
d_gene: NA
v_gene: TRBV6-1
abundance: NA
CDR3nt: TGTGCCAGCAGTGAAGGGGTTTGGTCCGGGGATACGCAGTATTTT
CDR3aa: CASSEGVWSGDTQYF

j_gene: TRBJ1-2
d_gene: TRBD1
v_gene: TRBV7-9
abundance: few
CDR3nt: TGTGCCAGCAGCGTATTGGGACAGACCAACTATGGCTACACCTTC
CDR3aa: CASSVLGQTNYGYTF

j_gene: TRBJ2-3
d_gene: TRBD2
v_gene: TRBV2
abundance: few
CDR3nt: TGTGCCAGCAGTGGGCTAGCGGGGGGAGACACAGATACGCAGTATTTT
CDR3aa: CASSGLAGGDTDTQYF

j_gene: TRBJ1-1
d_gene: NA
v_gene: TRBV3-1
abundance: NA
CDR3nt: TGTGCCAGCAGTCTGGCCGCTCCGAGCACTGAAGCTTTCTTT
CDR3aa: CASSLAAPSTEAFF

j_gene: TRBJ1-5
d_gene: NA
v_gene: TRBV27
abundance: few
CDR3nt: TGTGCCAGCAGTTTAGTAGGGAGCAATCAGCCCCAGCATTTT
CDR3aa: CASSLVGSNQPQHF

j_gene: TRBJ1-6
d_gene: TRBD1
v_gene: TRBV18
abundance: NA
CDR3nt: TGTGCCAGCTCACCACCGCGGGACAGGGCCCAATCACCCCTCCACTTT
CDR3aa: CASSPPRDRAQSPLHF

j_gene: TRBJ2-5
d_gene: TRBD1
v_gene: TRBV4-3
abundance: NA
CDR3nt: TGCGCCAGCAGCCACGACAGGGCCGGGTTCAGAGAGACCCAGTACTTC
CDR3aa: CASSHDRAGFRETQYF

j_gene: TRBJ1-4
d_gene: NA
v_gene: TRBV4-3
abundance: few
CDR3nt: TGCGCCAGCAGCCAAACTACAGGGTTTGAAAAACTGTTTTTT
CDR3aa: CASSQTTGFEKLFF

j_gene: TRBJ1-2
d_gene: TRBD1
v_gene: TRBV5-4
abundance: few
CDR3nt: TGTGCCAGCAGGAAGACAGGGGGCGACTATGGCTACACCTTC
CDR3aa: CASRKTGGDYGYTF

j_gene: TRBJ2-7
d_gene: TRBD1
v_gene: TRBV5-1
abundance: NA
CDR3nt: TGCGCCAGCAGCGACGCCAGGGGGCTGGGCGAGCAGTACTTC
CDR3aa: CASSDARGLGEQYF

j_gene: TRBJ2-2
d_gene: NA
v_gene: TRBV5-6
abundance: NA
CDR3nt: TGTGCCAGCAGCGGGGGACACTCGAACACCGGGGAGCTGTTTTTT
CDR3aa: CASSGGHSNTGELFF

j_gene: TRBJ2-7
d_gene: NA
v_gene: TRBV28
abundance: few
CDR3nt: TGTGCCAGCAGTTCCCCCGAGGGTTATAGCTTGACACGCTACGAGCAGTACTTC
CDR3aa: CASSSPEGYSLTRYEQYF

j_gene: TRBJ2-6
d_gene: NA
v_gene: TRBV6-4
abundance: NA
CDR3nt: TGTGCCAGCAGTGACTCTCGGTCTGGGGCCAACGTCCTGACTTTC
CDR3aa: CASSDSRSGANVLTF

j_gene: TRBJ2-3
d_gene: NA
v_gene: TRBV19
abundance: NA
CDR3nt: TGTGCCAGTAGTCGGGGCACGGGGGACGTCCCAGATACGCAGTATTTT
CDR3aa: CASSRGTGDVPDTQYF

j_gene: TRBJ2-5
d_gene: NA
v_gene: TRBV6-2/TRBV6-3
abundance: once
CDR3nt: TGTGCCAGCAGCCCTACTAGGGAAGAGACCCAGTACTTC
CDR3aa: CASSPTREETQYF

j_gene: TRBJ2-5
d_gene: NA
v_gene: TRBV5-8
abundance: few
CDR3nt: TGTGCCAGCAGCGGAACTCGGGACTCGTCGCCCCAAGAGACCCAGTACTTC
CDR3aa: CASSGTRDSSPQETQYF

j_gene: TRBJ1-4
d_gene: NA
v_gene: TRBV5-1
abundance: NA
CDR3nt: TGCGCCAGCAGCTTGGCCAACAGCCGAACGGAAAAACTGTTTTTT
CDR3aa: CASSLANSRTEKLFF

j_gene: TRBJ2-1
d_gene: TRBD1
v_gene: TRBV7-2
abundance: NA
CDR3nt: TGTGTCAGCAGCTCCGGGACAGGGGGGAATGAGCAGTTCTTC
CDR3aa: CVSSSGTGGNEQFF

j_gene: TRBJ2-7
d_gene: TRBD2
v_gene: TRBV5-1
abundance: NA
CDR3nt: TGCGCCAGCAGCTTGGAATGGATTAGCGGGGCGTACGAGCAGTACTTC
CDR3aa: CASSLEWISGAYEQYF

j_gene: TRBJ1-1
d_gene: NA
v_gene: TRBV6-5
abundance: NA
CDR3nt: TGTGCCAGCAGTAAAGGGAGTCACACTGAAGCTTTCTTT
CDR3aa: CASSKGSHTEAFF

j_gene: TRBJ1-5
d_gene: TRBD1
v_gene: TRBV10-3
abundance: NA
CDR3nt: TGTGCCATCAGTGAGAACAGGGGGGGGATTAATCAGCCCCAGCATTTT
CDR3aa: CAISENRGGINQPQHF

j_gene: TRBJ2-1
d_gene: NA
v_gene: TRBV5-6
abundance: NA
CDR3nt: TGTGCCAGCAGCCTTGGGAAGACAGGGACTTTTGATGAGCAGTTCTTC
CDR3aa: CASSLGKTGTFDEQFF

j_gene: TRBJ1-5
d_gene: NA
v_gene: TRBV5-4
abundance: few
CDR3nt: TGTGCCAGCAGCTCGGACGGTAATCAGCCCCAGCATTTT
CDR3aa: CASSSDGNQPQHF

j_gene: TRBJ1-2
d_gene: NA
v_gene: TRBV7-2
abundance: few
CDR3nt: TGTGCCAGCAGTTTGGTTATTAGAAACTATGGCTACACCTTC
CDR3aa: CASSLVIRNYGYTF

j_gene: TRBJ2-7
d_gene: NA
v_gene: TRBV5-6
abundance: NA
CDR3nt: TGTGCCAGCAGCTTGTCAGGCCTCGAGCAGTACTTC
CDR3aa: CASSLSGLEQYF

j_gene: TRBJ1-1
d_gene: NA
v_gene: TRBV20-1
abundance: NA
CDR3nt: TGCAGTGCTAGAGACACCTTGGGGCCCATGAACACTGAAGCTTTCTTT
CDR3aa: CSARDTLGPMNTEAFF